The present entry profiles one T cell receptor beta chain with its context. Its antigen is unidentified. The PCR made use of 60 Vbeta and 13 Jbeta primers. The protocol was immunoSEQ multiplex PCR, while the TCRdb copy is restricted to in-frame clones and leaves out a portion. Found here are 50,000 or so clones; the top ten clones hold 2% to 2.5%. The sample originates from a study of cytomegalovirus exposure and HLA in healthy donors. The wider study: In a previous analysis, some 120 million unique TCR beta sequences were found from roughly 200 million T cells. Broader study findings: Analysis was performed later, and it showed HLA-associated TCR beta chains to be more clonally expanded than equally common others.

This CDR3 is 15 amino acids long. V shed 7 bases and J shed 3 bases, with 19 bases lying between them. CDR1 is MNHEY, CDR2 SVGAGI, per germline. Sequencing was done on a sample of PBMCs. This sequence was found in a woman aged 18 to 35 in good health and CMV-seronegative. The chain has TRBV6-5 and TRBJ2-7; D is possibly TRBD2 (6 bases). DNA for the CDR3: TGTGCCAGCACCCCGGACCGGGGGAGAGTCTACGAGCAGTACTTC. This sequence encodes CASTPDRGRVYEQYF.